These 19 T cell receptor beta chains share one sample of origin, sequenced in a study of glioma-infiltrating T cells. TCR alpha and beta CDR3 regions were amplified from RNA using iRepertoire nested multiplex PCR. A single record per CDR3 protein comes from TCRdb applying MiXCR to the multiplex PCR reads. The sample contains about 93,000 distinct CDR3 sequences, approximately 39% of which appear only once. Sequenced sample: glioma tissue, nonneoplastic brain tissue, or PBMCs (not recorded which). These receptors were collected from a human donor with low-grade glioma or glioblastoma, undergoing nonglioma brain surgery, or in good health (not recorded which).

A word on this clonotype: A much larger clone lies one base from this, so it may be a read error. The chain joins TRBV12-3 or TRBV12-4 to TRBJ1-3; unclear D gene. V gave up 7 bases and J gave up 3 bases, with 10 bases separating them. The CDR3 totals 13 residues. The CDR3 here is CASNGQNGNTIYF. For the CDR3, the DNA is TGTGCCAGCAACGGGCAGAATGGAAACACCATATATTTT.

Note on this clonotype: A much larger clonotype is one base distant, so this may be a read error. No conserved phenylalanine or tryptophan ends this CDR3, so it is likely a read error. The CDR3 DNA reads TGTGCCAGTAGTACGCCTCCAGAGACCCAGTACTCC. This encodes CASSTPPETQYS. The V call is TRBV19, the J call TRBJ2-5; D unresolved. The CDR3 extends over 12 amino acids. Germline loops: CDR1 LNHDA, CDR2 SQIVND (reference sequence). Trimming pared 4 bases from V and 4 bases from J, leaving 7 bases between.

In regard to this clonotype: A read error is likely, as this CDR3 ends without the conserved phenylalanine or tryptophan. The CDR3 DNA sequence: TGCGCCAGCAGCCGATCGACTAGCTGGGGGGCCGATGAGCAGTTCTCC. Translation gives CASSRSTSWGADEQFS. The chain links TRBV4-1 to TRBJ2-1; a weak D match, TRBD2 (7 bases). Germline loops: CDR1 MGHRA, CDR2 YSYEKL. V was clipped by 4 bases and J by 8 bases, with 21 bases between them. The CDR3 has 16 amino acids.

This clonotype appeared a few times. Compared with germline, one end of the junction differs, possibly owing to a read error. The chain recombines TRBV20-1 with TRBJ2-2; 9 positions match TRBD1. The CDR3 runs to 14 residues. CDR1 is DFQATT, CDR2 SNEGSKA, per germline (reference sequence). The CDR3 spells CSARDRAYTRELFF. The DNA for the CDR3 is TGCAGTGCTCGGGACAGGGCCTACACCAGGGAGCTGTTTTTT.

Concerning this clonotype itself: A much larger clone lies a single base off, so this may be a read error. V gene TRBV3-1 combines with J gene TRBJ2-7; no firm D call. This CDR3 region has 15 residues. The V gene lost 6 bases and the J gene lost 2 bases, with 17 bases spanning the gap. Germline CDR1 reads LGHDT; CDR2 reads YNNKEL (reference sequence). CDR3 loop: CASSHQSTSTYEQYF. CDR3 coding DNA: TGTGCCAGCAGTCACCAGAGTACGAGCACCTACGAGCAGTACTTC.

About this clonotype: A junction boundary mismatches the germline segment, possibly from a read error. The chain links TRBV19 to TRBJ1-2; possibly TRBD1 for D (5 bases). The CDR3 spans 11 residues. Germline lookup yields CDR1 LNHDA and CDR2 SQIVND (reference sequence). The CDR3 coding sequence is TGCGCTTCGGGGCGAGACTATGTCTACACCTTC. The encoded protein is CASGRDYVYTF.

The count of this clonotype is one. This may come from a read error, since a much larger clone is one base off. The chain employs TRBV19 and TRBJ2-7; D remains ambiguous. Trimming left V 3 bases short and J 2 bases short, with 11 bases between. CDR3 length equals 14 residues. Germline V gives CDR1 LNHDA, CDR2 SQIVND (reference sequence). The CDR3 reads CASSIFASPYEQYF. The DNA of the CDR3 is TGTGCCAGTAGTATTTTCGCGAGCCCCTACGAGCAGTACTTC.

The genes are TRBV4-1 and TRBJ1-1, with TRBD1 identical over 7 bases. The CDR3 sequence is 12 residues long. From germline, CDR1 is MGHRA and CDR2 YSYEKL. Germline trimming cut 6 bases from V and 5 bases from J; bases unmatched to any gene: 3. CDR3 protein: CASRQGRTEAFF. The CDR3 DNA reads TGCGCCAGCAGACAGGGGAGGACTGAAGCTTTCTTT.

This clonotype was recorded at least ten times. The chain links TRBV4-1 to TRBJ2-1; TRBD2 might be the D (7 bases). CDR3 length: 19 residues. V lost 0 bases to trimming and J lost 2 bases, with 20 bases between them. Germline V CDR1 and CDR2: MGHRA, YSYEKL. CDR3 region: CASSQDPEGVAGTYNEQFF. CDR3 in DNA: TGCGCCAGCAGCCAAGACCCCGAGGGGGTAGCGGGCACCTACAATGAGCAGTTCTTC.

Ten or more counts support this clonotype. The chain joins TRBV14 to TRBJ2-3; 7 nucleotides match TRBD1. The junction had 3 bases not matched to a gene; V was cut back by 4 bases and J by 8 bases. The CDR3 is 12 amino acids. The germline CDR1 and CDR2 sequences are SGHDN and FVKESK. CDR3 sequence reads: CASSPNRGTQYF. The CDR3 region has the DNA TGTGCCAGCAGCCCTAACAGGGGTACGCAGTATTTT.

In the case of this clonotype: Just one base apart from a much larger clone, this may be a read error. This sequence joins TRBV20-1 and TRBJ1-2, with D maybe TRBD1 (5 bases). CDR1 and CDR2 (germline): DFQATT, SNEGSKA (reference sequence). The length of the CDR3 is 13 residues. CDR3 region: CGTIVEGVMWYTF. The DNA of the CDR3 is TGCGGTACGATCGTTGAAGGGGTTATGTGGTACACCTTC.

V and J are TRBV4-2 and TRBJ1-2; perhaps TRBD1 as D (6 bases). The CDR3 is made up of 16 amino acids. CDR1 is LGHNA, CDR2 YNFKEQ, per germline. V was clipped by 0 bases and J by 2 bases, with 13 bases between them. In nucleotides, the CDR3 is TGTGCCAGCAGCCAAGAAAGGCAGGGGCGAAACTATGGCTACACCTTC. Translation: CASSQERQGRNYGYTF.

This clonotype has only a few counts. One end of the junction fails to match germline, which may point to a read error. CDR3: CASSLQRNRGDTEASF. The CDR3 DNA sequence: TGTGCCAGCAGCTTACAACGTAACAGGGGCGACACTGAAGCTTCCTTT. The chain carries TRBV7-2 and TRBJ1-1; TRBD1 matches 7 bases. The CDR3 length is 16 residues. Germline V CDR1 and CDR2: SGHTA, FQGNSA. The full variable domain, with the rest looked up from reference TRBV7-2 and TRBJ1-1, is GAGVSQSPSNKVTEKGKDVELRCDPISGHTALYWYRQSLGQGLEFLIYFQGNSAPDKSGLPSDRFSAERTGGSVSTLTIQRTQQEDSAVYLCASSLQRNRGDTEASFGQGTRLTVV.

As regards this clonotype: A much larger clone lies a single base off, so this may be a read error. The chain uses TRBV3-1 and TRBJ2-2; 11 bases agree with TRBD2. Trimming cost V 2 bases and J 0 bases; bases outside gene matches: 14. Per the germline V gene, CDR1 is LGHDT and CDR2 is YNNKEL (reference sequence). There are 21 residues in the CDR3. CDR3 sequence reads: CASSQPYPLAGGASNTGELFF. CDR3 in DNA: TGTGCCAGCAGCCAACCATACCCCCTAGCGGGGGGCGCCTCGAACACCGGGGAGCTGTTTTTT.

This chain uses TRBV27 with TRBJ2-3, with a possible D match to TRBD2 (6 bases). Germline values: CDR1 MNHEY, CDR2 SMNVEV (reference sequence). The CDR3 sequence is 17 residues long. The V end was cut by 4 bases, the J end by 9 bases, with 26 bases between. The CDR3 loop reads CASSSAMGPLLGLTQYF. CDR3 DNA sequence: TGTGCCAGCAGTTCGGCGATGGGACCATTGTTAGGACTAACGCAGTATTTT.

The chain links TRBV4-2 to TRBJ1-4, with 8 positions matching TRBD1. CDR1 and CDR2 from the germline V gene are LGHNA and YNFKEQ. J lost 1 base, V lost 6 bases, and 16 bases had no gene match. The CDR3 has 19 amino acids. CDR3 amino acids: CASRHDRVGQVLTNEKLFF. CDR3 bases: TGTGCCAGCAGACACGATCGCGTGGGACAGGTGCTAACTAATGAAAAACTGTTTTTT.

CDR3 sequence reads: CASSPRDRSKGTQYF. DNA of the CDR3: TGCGCCAGCAGCCCCCGGGACAGGAGCAAAGGGACCCAGTACTTC. The gene calls are TRBV4-1 and TRBJ2-5; 8 positions agree with TRBD1. The CDR3 consists of 15 residues. Per the germline V gene, CDR1 is MGHRA and CDR2 is YSYEKL. J gave up 7 bases and V 4 bases, and 11 bases lay outside the gene matches.

This clonotype appeared many times. Here the CDR3 reads CSASVSNTGELFF. The CDR3 DNA sequence: TGCAGTGCTAGCGTCAGCAACACCGGGGAGCTGTTTTTT. The rearrangement links TRBV20-1 to TRBJ2-2; D is undetermined. V was shortened by 3 bases and J by 2 bases, with 7 bases between the two germline ends. This CDR3 is 13 amino acids long. Germline CDR1 reads DFQATT; CDR2 reads SNEGSKA (reference sequence).

This clonotype was recorded once. This clone may be a read error of a much larger clone one base away. No conserved phenylalanine or tryptophan is present at the end of the CDR3, so a read error is the likely explanation. The chain couples TRBV7-3 to TRBJ2-1; possibly TRBD1 for D (6 bases). The CDR3 has 15 residues. V was shortened by 2 bases and J by 7 bases, with 15 bases between the two germline ends. The V gene's germline CDR1 is SGHTA and CDR2 FQGTGA. CDR3 nucleotide sequence: TGTGCCAGCAGCTTAGGGATGCAGGGGATTAATGAGCAGTTCTCC. It encodes CASSLGMQGINEQFS.